The T cell receptor (beta chain) described here comes from a study of T cell responses to AZD1222 COVID-19 vaccine (dated by TCRdb to 2020 to 2022). Regarding the study in general: Because spike-specific TCR depth and breadth did not differ between the two schedules, AZD1222 recipients who got a second dose at roughly 4 weeks were pooled with those who got a second dose at roughly 12 weeks. TCR sequencing was performed for roughly 250 trial participants, of whom some 200 were given two doses of AZD1222 and 26 were given two doses of MenACWY control vaccine. Trial participants were enrolled by age into 18-55, 56-69 and 70-plus year subgroups, with roughly 160, 29 and 62 TCR-sequenced participants respectively. General findings and caveats noted by the study authors: The whole spike protein was spanned by vaccine-associated CD4 TCRs, and dominant responses were seen in regions 160-218 and 743-854. The 56-69-year group was small, and its depth increase did not reach significance, likely because of low power. A significant rise in spike-specific TCR breadth and depth was observed after two AZD1222 doses relative to day 0 and relative to MenACWY recipients. Reportedly, close to half of the unique spike-specific TCRs recognized epitopes lying outside the regions that are mutated in the B.1.351 and B.1.1.7 variants. Because no samples from the day 14 peak response were available, repertoires could be characterized only after the peak T cell response. Participants were mostly white British, with more females than males. The authors suggested clonal diversity may have been underestimated. Conclusions about previously exposed vaccinees were limited because only a handful of AZD1222 recipients were SARS-CoV-2 seropositive at baseline.

CDR1 and CDR2, per the germline V gene, are SNHLY and FYNNEI. Relative to germline, V is 1 base shorter and J is 6 bases shorter, with 12 bases between their ends. Measured from the cysteine to the phenylalanine, the CDR3 is 14 residues long. Just the 42-base CDR3 DNA is kept, in frame starting at base 1. This clone appeared a single time. What this receptor recognizes is not known. Base-call qualities are not available, and no considerably larger clone is one nucleotide away. The time point label for this specimen denotes: baseline before first vaccination. Vaccinee samples were obtained from the UK trials COV001 and COV002, which included a single-blind randomized controlled phase 2/3 trial of AZD1222 (ChAdOx1 nCoV-19) in healthy adults. For TCRbeta chain sequencing, PBMC samples were collected from trial participants at day 0 and at day 28 after the second dose. The CDR3 regions of human TCRbeta chains were analyzed by immunosequencing. As for how the authors treated the data: Repertoire TCRs were checked for matches against a reference library of SARS-CoV-2-specific TCRs that had been generated using the MIRA antigen-specificity platform. Breadth meant the fraction of unique TCRs that were SARS-CoV-2-associated, whereas depth meant the fraction of total T cells that were SARS-CoV-2-associated. Using the MIRA data, each spike-specific TCR was mapped to the spike region that the TCR reacts to and placed in a CD4 or CD8 class. Log10-transformed breadth and depth values were compared by one-way ANOVA with Sidak's multiple comparisons tests. Drawn from immuneACCESS, this table holds only the in-frame rearrangements with V and J called that TCRdb kept. Clones are partly lost; checked studies trace under half to an unresolved V gene and leave the rest unexplained. The DNA gave D and trimming, while V, J and clone size come from that table. For this sample the table gives approximately 140,000 clones, of which roughly nine tenths were detected only once. The leading ten clones occupy around 1.4% of the sample.

This specimen was peripheral blood, taken on day 0 of AZD1222 vaccination. This clonotype originated in an adult in good health. The sequence is built from TRBV2 and TRBJ1-2; matching of 5 bases hints at TRBD1 as the D gene. The CDR3 protein is CASSEVRGANGYTF. The sequence in DNA is TGTGCCAGCAGTGAAGTGAGAGGGGCCAATGGCTACACCTTC.